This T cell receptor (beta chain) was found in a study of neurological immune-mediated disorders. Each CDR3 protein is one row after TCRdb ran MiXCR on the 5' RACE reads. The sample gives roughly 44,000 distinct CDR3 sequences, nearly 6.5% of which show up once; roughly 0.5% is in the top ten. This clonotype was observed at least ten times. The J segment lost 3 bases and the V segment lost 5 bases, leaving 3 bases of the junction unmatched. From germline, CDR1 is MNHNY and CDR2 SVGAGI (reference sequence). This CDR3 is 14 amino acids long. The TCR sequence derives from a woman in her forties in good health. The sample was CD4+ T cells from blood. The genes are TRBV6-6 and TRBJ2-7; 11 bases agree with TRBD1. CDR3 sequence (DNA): TGTGCCAGCAGTACGGGACAGGGGGTCTACGAGCAGTACTTC. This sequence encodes CASSTGQGVYEQYF.